This T cell receptor (beta chain) stems from a study of metastatic and nonmetastatic thyroid tumors. Study details: The authors compared repertoires across blood and tumor or nodule tissue from malignant and benign thyroid patients.

No treatment had been given to any patient before thyroid surgery. Per the original methods: It was from CDR3 differences across clinicopathological groups that a distant-metastasis classifier for papillary thyroid cancer was built. TCRdb reassembled clones from the PCR reads with MiXCR. V and J calls and clone size were set by TCRdb, not the authors. The sample holds around 6,100 clones, 25% to 30% seen once. Germline CDR1 LGHNA, CDR2 YNFKEQ. Trimming cost V 0 bases and J 8 bases, with 8 bases left between them. This CDR3 has 14 residues. The rearrangement links TRBV4-2 to TRBJ1-6; no definite D call. The TCR sequence derives from a female donor with papillary thyroid cancer or a benign thyroid nodule (not recorded which). Some clones in this sample may be carry-over from other donors' samples. Sequenced sample: adjacent normal tissue. CDR3 coding DNA: TGTGCCAGCAGCCAAGAAGTAACAGATTCACCCCTCCACTTT. Residues: CASSQEVTDSPLHF.